The next 17 T cell receptor beta chains were all read from a single sample in a study of blood T cells in healthy people across ages. A sample-barcoded 5' primer and a J-beta primer mix were used in a second PCR of about 7 to 12 cycles. Using its own MiXCR run on the 5' RACE reads, TCRdb lists one record per CDR3 protein. This sample has hundreds of thousands of distinct CDR3 sequences; about 24% occur once, and the top ten carry just under 9%. The sample was also linked to a second study, of T cells of mothers and their children.

The sequencing sample was made of blood. The origin of the receptors is a boy aged 5-17 years in good health.

In this sample, this clonotype turned up a few times. At one end the junction does not follow the germline gene, possibly because of a read error. V is TRBV7-9 and J is TRBJ2-5, with 9 bases that match TRBD1. There are 15 residues in the CDR3. Germline CDR1 SEHNR, CDR2 FQNEAQ (reference sequence). The CDR3 nucleotides are TGTGCCGGCAGCGCCGATCCGGGACAGGGAGAGACCCAGTACTTC. Protein: CAGSADPGQGETQYF.

The chain is built from TRBV4-3 and TRBJ2-3; D not resolved. V was shortened by 0 bases and J by 3 bases, with 16 bases between the two germline ends. There are 17 residues in the CDR3. Per germline, CDR1 LGHNA and CDR2 YSLEER. This chain's CDR3 is CASSQDARPPLTDTQYF. The CDR3, as DNA: TGCGCCAGCAGCCAAGATGCGCGACCGCCTTTAACAGATACGCAGTATTTT.

V gene TRBV7-3 combines with J gene TRBJ2-1; D might be TRBD1 (5 bases). Germline V gene data show CDR1 as SGHTA and CDR2 as FQGTGA. The CDR3 covers 11 residues. V lost 7 bases to trimming and J lost 12 bases, with 13 bases between them. DNA of the CDR3: TGTGCCAGCACCAATCTTCAGGGGCAGTTCTTC. It yields the protein CASTNLQGQFF.

The chain has TRBV6-6 and TRBJ2-7, with 9 bases identical to TRBD1. Germline loops: CDR1 MNHNY, CDR2 SVGAGI (reference sequence). V shed 6 bases and J 2 bases; nucleotides not matched to a gene: 5. The CDR3 covers 14 residues. This chain's CDR3 is CASRNGQGTYEQYF. CDR3 bases: TGTGCCAGCAGGAACGGACAGGGGACCTACGAGCAGTACTTC.

V gene TRBV7-2 combines with J gene TRBJ2-5, with D uncertain. The CDR3 covers 13 residues. V was trimmed by 4 bases and J by 3 bases, leaving 9 bases between them. Germline CDR1 and CDR2: SGHTA and FQGNSA. CDR3 in DNA: TGTGCCAGCAGCTCCCCTGTGAAAGAGACCCAGTACTTC. As protein: CASSSPVKETQYF.

This sequence joins TRBV5-6 and TRBJ2-3, with D possibly TRBD2 on 5 matching bases. This CDR3 comprises 16 residues. The V gene lost 6 bases and the J gene lost 4 bases, with 21 bases spanning the gap. Germline V gene sequence: CDR1 SGHDT, CDR2 YYEEEE. As DNA, the CDR3 is TGTGCCAGCACCTTCAGGACTGATATAATTGCAGATACGCAGTATTTT. Translated, it gives CASTFRTDIIADTQYF.

J is TRBJ2-1 and V is TRBV11-3, with D possibly matching TRBD2 (5 bases). The CDR3 spans 11 residues. CDR1 and CDR2 (germline): SGHNT, YENEEA. V lost 9 bases, J lost 2 bases, and 5 bases lay in between. CDR3 residues: CARLAYNEQFF. CDR3 nucleotides: TGTGCCAGACTAGCCTACAATGAGCAGTTCTTC.

The gene calls are TRBV11-2 and TRBJ2-2, with D possibly matching TRBD1 (5 bases). V was shortened by 1 base and J by 6 bases, with 15 bases between the two germline ends. CDR1 is SGHAT and CDR2 is FQNNGV in the germline V gene. The CDR3 is 16 amino acids. CDR3 amino acids: CASSLVTRVRPGELFF. The CDR3 region has the DNA TGTGCCAGCAGCTTAGTCACCAGGGTCCGCCCCGGGGAGCTGTTTTTT. Based on the CDR3 plus reference TRBV11-2 and TRBJ2-2, the full variable domain is EAGVAQSPRYKIIEKRQSVAFWCNPISGHATLYWYQQILGQGPKLLIQFQNNGVVDDSQLPKDRFSAERLKGVDSTLKIQPAKLEDSAVYLCASSLVTRVRPGELFFGEGSRLTVL.

The chain is built from TRBV4-3 and TRBJ2-1; possibly TRBD1 or TRBD2 for D (5 bases each). The CDR3 runs 15 residues. Trimming stripped 0 bases from V and 8 bases from J, with 14 bases between. CDR1 is LGHNA, CDR2 YSLEER, per germline. The CDR3 DNA is TGCGCCAGCAGCCAAGAGTCCGAGGGGCCGCATGAGCAGTTCTTC. Encoded protein: CASSQESEGPHEQFF.

J is TRBJ2-1 and V is TRBV9; D may be TRBD1 (5 bases). The CDR3 is 15 residues long. Trimming left V 0 bases short and J 8 bases short, with 15 bases between. The germline V gene has CDR1 SGDLS and CDR2 YYNGEE. CDR3 sequence reads: CASSVATGESYEQFF. Here the CDR3 DNA reads TGTGCCAGCAGCGTAGCTACAGGAGAGAGCTATGAGCAGTTCTTC.

J is TRBJ1-2 and V is TRBV20-1; D not certain. The CDR3 loop spans 13 amino acids. Deletions cut 7 bases from V and 4 bases from J, with 16 bases between. CDR1 and CDR2 from the germline V gene are DFQATT and SNEGSKA (reference sequence). CDR3 sequence (DNA): TGCAGTGTACCCCGGAACGTCCTCTATGGCTACACCTTC. Protein product: CSVPRNVLYGYTF.

The chain links TRBV27 to TRBJ1-2; no clear D. Trimming took 6 bases from V and 6 from J, leaving 17 bases between them. There are 14 residues in the CDR3. Germline CDR1 MNHEY, CDR2 SMNVEV (reference sequence). In DNA form, the CDR3 reads TGTGCCAGCAGCTTGGCGCCAGACTACGATGGCTACACCTTC. It is translated as CASSLAPDYDGYTF.

This clonotype has a handful of counts. The chain couples TRBV6-6 to TRBJ2-1; 7 positions agree with TRBD2. The DNA matches TRBJ2-7 better at its end, which makes the J call doubtful. This CDR3 contains 13 residues. CDR1 and CDR2 (germline): MNHNY, SVGAGI (reference sequence). As DNA, the CDR3 is TGTGCCAGCAGTTACGCGCGGGAGCGCGAGCAGTACTTC. Protein product: CASSYAREREQYF.

This clonotype was observed a handful of times. The J gene is TRBJ2-5, the V gene TRBV27; D is unresolved. The CDR3 covers 15 residues. Germline V gene data show CDR1 as MNHEY and CDR2 as SMNVEV (reference sequence). Trimming took off 5 bases at V and 4 bases at J, with 17 bases between the two ends. The DNA of the CDR3 is TGTGCCAGCAGTGTCAGATTGGAGCTAGGAGAGACCCAGTACTTC. This sequence encodes CASSVRLELGETQYF.

V usage is TRBV28 and J usage is TRBJ1-5, with 7 bases identical to TRBD1. From germline, CDR1 is MDHEN and CDR2 SYDVKM. V dropped 6 bases and J dropped 8; count of bases not matched to a gene: 10. The CDR3 is 14 amino acids. The CDR3 region has the DNA TGTGCCAGCAGCAGGGTGACAGGGCACGAGCCCCAGCATTTT. As protein: CASSRVTGHEPQHF.

This clonotype was detected only a few times. This chain joins TRBV6-6 and TRBJ1-1; D gene unclear. This CDR3 region has 11 residues. V dropped 10 bases and J dropped 0 bases, with 6 bases sitting between them. In germline, CDR1 is MNHNY, CDR2 SVGAGI (reference sequence). CDR3 sequence reads: CATGVNTEAFF. The CDR3 region has the DNA TGTGCCACAGGCGTGAACACTGAAGCTTTCTTT.

The chain is built from TRBV9 and TRBJ2-5; either TRBD1 or TRBD2 may supply D (5 bases each). V lost 4 bases and J 7 bases, leaving 17 bases between the germline ends. The V gene's germline CDR1 is SGDLS and CDR2 YYNGEE. CDR3 length: 14 residues. The CDR3, as DNA: TGTGCCAGCAGCTCGAGGGGAGTTATCGGGACCCAGTACTTC. This translates into CASSSRGVIGTQYF.